The 26 T cell receptor beta chains in this list originate from one sample, sequenced in a study of blood T cells in healthy people across ages. PCR was performed a second time for about 7 to 12 cycles using a sample-barcoded 5' primer and a J-beta primer mix. In TCRdb, the 5' RACE reads were re-called with MiXCR into one record per CDR3 protein. The sample gives about 540,000 distinct CDR3 sequences, about 25% of which show up once; 7.5% to 9% is in the top ten. The same data also went into a second study, on T cells of mothers and their children.

Specimen: blood. Receptor source: a boy aged 10-17 years in good health.

The V and J genes are TRBV6-6 and TRBJ2-3; D gene ambiguous. The CDR3 totals 14 residues. Trimming removed 5 bases at V and 4 bases at J, with 13 bases between. CDR1 and CDR2 from the germline V gene are MNHNY and SVGAGI (reference sequence). CDR3 in DNA: TGTGCCAGCAGTACCCGCTTGAGACCAGATACGCAGTATTTT. Translating gives CASSTRLRPDTQYF.

The chain employs TRBV4-3 and TRBJ1-1; D uncertain. The V end lost 4 bases, the J end lost 1 base, and 10 bases lay between the germline ends. The germline gives CDR1 LGHNA, CDR2 YSLEER. The CDR3 is 14 amino acids. As DNA, the CDR3 is TGCGCCAGCAGCCGGCAAATAGAGAACACTGAAGCTTTCTTT. Translated: CASSRQIENTEAFF.

This clonotype has just a few counts. This chain links TRBV6-4 with TRBJ1-4; no definite D call. CDR1 is MRHNA and CDR2 is SNTAGT in the germline V gene. The CDR3 has 13 residues. V was cut by 3 bases and J by 5 bases, with 7 bases left in between. CDR3 in DNA: TGTGCCAGCAGTGAGACGGAAAATGAAAAACTGTTTTTT. This gives the protein CASSETENEKLFF.

The rearrangement links TRBV7-2 to TRBJ2-7, with TRBD2 matching over 9 bases. Trimming took 5 bases from V and 3 from J; bases not matched to a gene: 8. This CDR3 is built from 15 residues. Germline lookup yields CDR1 SGHTA and CDR2 FQGNSA. Written as DNA, the CDR3 is TGTGCCAGCAGCCCGACGCTAGCGGGAATCTACGAGCAGTACTTC. Its protein is CASSPTLAGIYEQYF.

The chain combines TRBV9 with TRBJ2-5, with D possibly called TRBD1 or TRBD2 (5 bases each). The J call may be mistaken, given a closer DNA end match to TRBJ2-7. Germline V gene sequence: CDR1 SGDLS, CDR2 YYNGEE. CDR3 size: 16 residues. This chain's CDR3 is CASSVVPGRGLNEQYF. CDR3 in DNA: TGTGCCAGCAGCGTAGTTCCCGGTCGGGGCCTAAACGAGCAGTACTTC.

This clonotype was seen a handful of times. V is TRBV5-6 and J is TRBJ1-5; TRBD1 matches 7 bases. This CDR3 is built from 15 residues. Germline V CDR1 and CDR2: SGHDT, YYEEEE. After removal of 1 base from V and 3 bases from J, the junction contained 4 bases not matched to a gene. The CDR3 DNA reads TGTGCCAGCAGCTTGAGGGGGCCGATCAATCAGCCCCAGCATTTT. It translates to CASSLRGPINQPQHF.

The chain recombines TRBV7-2 with TRBJ2-7; 10 bases fit TRBD2. The CDR3 is made up of 16 amino acids. V dropped 5 bases and J dropped 1; count of bases not matched to a gene: 8. The germline V gene has CDR1 SGHTA and CDR2 FQGNSA. CDR3 sequence reads: CASSPRTSGRSYEQYF. CDR3 DNA: TGTGCCAGCAGCCCCCGGACTAGCGGCCGTTCCTACGAGCAGTACTTC.

This clonotype was seen repeatedly, ten times or more. The V call is TRBV28, the J call TRBJ1-5; D gene ambiguous. Trimming removed 5 bases from V and 1 base from J, with 12 bases in between. CDR1 and CDR2 from the germline V gene are MDHEN and SYDVKM. CDR3 length: 15 amino acids. The CDR3 is CASSPVGGSNQPQHF. CDR3 in DNA: TGTGCCAGCAGTCCCGTGGGTGGGAGCAATCAGCCCCAGCATTTT.

The chain uses TRBV6-2 or TRBV6-3 and TRBJ2-5; TRBD1 aligns across 7 bases. The J call is uncertain, as TRBJ2-1 better fits the DNA end. Germline V gives CDR1 MNHEY, CDR2 SVGEGT. The CDR3 has 12 amino acids. The CDR3 sequence: CASSQGQLEQFF. The CDR3 bases are TGTGCCAGCAGTCAGGGACAGCTTGAGCAGTTCTTC.

This clonotype came up a few times. V is TRBV18 and J is TRBJ2-5; D tentatively reads TRBD1 or TRBD2 (6 bases each). The CDR3 contains 15 residues. The V gene's germline CDR1 is KGHSH and CDR2 LQKENI. V lost 2 bases and J lost 5, with 15 bases in between. DNA of the CDR3: TGTGCCAGCTCACCAAACAGGGAGGCGACGGAGACCCAGTACTTC. Translated: CASSPNREATETQYF.

This chain connects TRBV28 to TRBJ2-7, with 8 bases matching TRBD1. The CDR3 is made up of 16 amino acids. CDR1 and CDR2 from the germline V gene are MDHEN and SYDVKM. V lost 1 base and J lost 0; bases outside the gene matches: 5. In DNA form, the CDR3 reads TGTGCCAGCAGTTTATCCCGGGACAGGAGCTCCTACGAGCAGTACTTC. Amino acid sequence: CASSLSRDRSSYEQYF.

The chain carries TRBV12-3 or TRBV12-4 and TRBJ2-3; D unclear. There are 16 residues in the CDR3. Trimming removed 8 bases from V and 1 base from J, with 19 bases in between. Written as DNA, the CDR3 is TGTGCCAGCCTAGTCGACCTAAGGGTAGGCACAGATACGCAGTATTTT. Protein product: CASLVDLRVGTDTQYF.

There are a few counts of this clonotype. The genes are TRBV25-1 and TRBJ1-6; the match to TRBD1 covers 7 bases. This CDR3 is 14 amino acids long. Germline V lookup: CDR1 MGHDK, CDR2 SYGVNS. The V gene end was trimmed by 4 bases and the J gene end by 8 bases; junction bases not matched to a gene: 5. This CDR3 is CASSGGGAYSPLHF. In DNA, the CDR3 is TGTGCCAGCAGTGGAGGGGGCGCGTATTCACCCCTCCACTTT.

J is TRBJ2-1 and V is TRBV11-2, with 7 bases matching TRBD1. This CDR3 comprises 16 residues. Germline values: CDR1 SGHAT, CDR2 FQNNGV. The V and J ends lost 7 bases and 7 bases, in that order; junction bases with no gene match: 16. DNA for the CDR3: TGTGCCAGCACCCGATGGGGCACCGGGACAGAGAATGAGCAGTTCTTC. As protein: CASTRWGTGTENEQFF.

This clonotype was seen only a few times. The genes are TRBV28 and TRBJ2-5; possible D gene TRBD1, 5 bases. The V gene's germline CDR1 is MDHEN and CDR2 SYDVKM. Trimming cost V 4 bases and J 4 bases, with 22 bases left between them. The CDR3 is made up of 17 amino acids. As DNA, the CDR3 is TGTGCCAGCAGTTCTGCGCCAAGACTTAGGGGCCCAGAGACCCAGTACTTC. It encodes CASSSAPRLRGPETQYF.

This chain joins TRBV7-3 and TRBJ2-1, with TRBD2 identical over 7 bases. This CDR3 has 16 amino acids. After removal of 1 base from V and 0 bases from J, the junction contained 3 bases not matched to a gene. Germline V gives CDR1 SGHTA, CDR2 FQGTGA. CDR3 sequence (DNA): TGTGCCAGCAGCTTAATCGGCGGGAGCTCCTACAATGAGCAGTTCTTC. Translated: CASSLIGGSSYNEQFF.

The chain links TRBV27 to TRBJ2-1; D call uncertain. The germline V gene has CDR1 MNHEY and CDR2 SMNVEV (reference sequence). Trimming took off 5 bases at V and 4 bases at J, with 15 bases between the two ends. The CDR3 totals 15 residues. The CDR3 sequence: CASSLIFLGYNEQFF. The DNA of the CDR3 is TGTGCCAGCAGTCTGATATTCCTGGGATACAATGAGCAGTTCTTC.

The chain joins TRBV4-3 to TRBJ2-7; the D gene is possibly TRBD2 (6 bases). The CDR3 has 14 residues. V was cut by 0 bases and J by 6 bases, with 12 bases left in between. Germline loops: CDR1 LGHNA, CDR2 YSLEER. The chain's CDR3 is CASSQDSWGVEQYF. In nucleotides, the CDR3 is TGCGCCAGCAGCCAAGATTCCTGGGGGGTCGAGCAGTACTTC.

This clonotype occurred a few times. The chain uses TRBV7-8 and TRBJ2-5, with TRBD2 matching over 10 bases. The CDR3 sequence is 17 residues long. J lost 4 bases, V lost 0 bases, and 8 bases had no gene match. Germline V gene lookup returns CDR1 SGHVS and CDR2 FQNEAQ. This chain's CDR3 is CASSLAFGERGGETQYF. CDR3 nucleotide sequence: TGTGCCAGCAGCTTAGCGTTCGGTGAGCGGGGGGGAGAGACCCAGTACTTC.

The CDR3 here is CSAPLSGRNNEQFF. CDR3 bases: TGCAGTGCTCCATTATCGGGACGGAACAATGAGCAGTTCTTC. V and J are TRBV20-1 and TRBJ2-1; D could derive from TRBD1 or TRBD2 (5 bases each). Germline-derived CDR1 and CDR2 are DFQATT and SNEGSKA (reference sequence). The CDR3 length is 14 residues. With 5 bases removed from V and 5 bases from J, the gap between germline ends came to 16 bases.

This clonotype appeared once. This chain joins TRBV20-1 and TRBJ2-7, with 9 bases matching TRBD1. The CDR3 spans 14 residues. Germline CDR1 reads DFQATT; CDR2 reads SNEGSKA (reference sequence). Trimming took 6 bases from V and 0 from J; bases not matched to a gene: 6. For the CDR3, the DNA is TGCAGTGCGTCCCCGGGACAGGGCTCCTACGAGCAGTACTTC. Translating it yields CSASPGQGSYEQYF.

The chain joins TRBV19 to TRBJ2-5, with a tentative D call TRBD1 (7 bases). V was trimmed by 3 bases and J by 4 bases, leaving 18 bases between them. Germline V gene sequence: CDR1 LNHDA, CDR2 SQIVND (reference sequence). The CDR3 consists of 16 residues. CDR3 protein: CASSIFPIQGGETQYF. CDR3 in DNA: TGTGCCAGTAGTATCTTTCCTATCCAGGGGGGAGAGACCCAGTACTTC.

This clonotype was counted only a few times. V gene TRBV5-1 combines with J gene TRBJ1-5, with D hard to call. V lost 4 bases, J lost 7 bases, and 15 bases lay in between. CDR1 SGHRS and CDR2 YFSETQ come from the germline V gene. The CDR3 covers 14 residues. As DNA, the CDR3 is TGCGCCAGCAGCCCTAGAGGGTTGTACCAGCCCCAGCATTTT. It specifies CASSPRGLYQPQHF.

The chain combines TRBV10-2 with TRBJ1-1; D is ambiguous. Trimming took off 7 bases at V and 4 bases at J, with 16 bases between the two ends. Per the germline V gene, CDR1 is WSHSY and CDR2 is SAAADI. The CDR3 spans 14 residues. The CDR3 reads CASKERVLGTEAFF. CDR3 bases: TGCGCCAGCAAGGAGCGGGTATTGGGCACTGAAGCTTTCTTT.

This chain uses TRBV7-9 with TRBJ2-3; perhaps TRBD1 as D (6 bases). CDR1 and CDR2 from the germline V gene are SEHNR and FQNEAQ (reference sequence). Trimming left V 5 bases short and J 4 bases short, with 10 bases between. CDR3 length equals 13 residues. CDR3 in amino acids: CASSPGDPDTQYF. Here the CDR3 DNA reads TGTGCCAGCAGCCCAGGGGACCCAGATACGCAGTATTTT.

The J gene is TRBJ1-1, the V gene TRBV6-2 or TRBV6-3, with D unclear. Germline CDR1 and CDR2: MNHEY and SVGEGT. The CDR3 has 12 amino acids. Trimming removed 8 bases from V and 4 bases from J, with 11 bases in between. DNA for the CDR3: TGTGCCAGCTGGGGTGTTCCCACTGAAGCTTTCTTT. Translated, it gives CASWGVPTEAFF.